The 16 T cell receptor beta chains below were found in one sample sequenced in a study of OX40 agonist ivuxolimab in advanced cancers. Libraries were prepared by immunoSEQ multiplex PCR; TCRdb keeps only in-frame clonotypes and omits some of them. The sample has 70,000 to 75,000 clones, around 84% seen once. The sample consisted of CD4+ or CD8+ T cells sorted from blood, taken in a trial of the OX40 agonist ivuxolimab. The receptors stem from an adult with an advanced solid tumor such as melanoma, head and neck, liver or kidney cancer.

The chain combines TRBV27 with TRBJ1-6, with D possibly being TRBD1 (6 bases). CDR3 size: 14 residues. The germline V and J ends were trimmed by 3 bases and 13 bases, with 16 bases remaining between them. Per the germline V gene, CDR1 is MNHEY and CDR2 is SMNVEV (reference sequence). The CDR3 coding sequence is TGTGCCAGCAGTTTCGACAGGTTGGATCGGCCCCTCCACTTT. The encoded protein is CASSFDRLDRPLHF.

The chain links TRBV5-4 to TRBJ2-3; 7 nucleotides line up with TRBD2. CDR3 length: 19 amino acids. The V gene end was trimmed by 5 bases and the J gene end by 3 bases; junction bases not matched to a gene: 21. Germline V gene data show CDR1 as SGHNT and CDR2 as YYREEE (reference sequence). The CDR3 DNA sequence: TGTGCCAGCAGTCGTGGTGGTGGGTCAGCGGGTAGCGGGACAGATACGCAGTATTTT. Translation gives CASSRGGGSAGSGTDTQYF.

The chain is built from TRBV4-3 and TRBJ2-2; D is unclear. V lost 2 bases and J lost 6, with 13 bases in between. Germline CDR1 LGHNA, CDR2 YSLEER. CDR3 length equals 15 residues. The CDR3 here is CASSQHYSKAGELFF. CDR3 nucleotides: TGCGCCAGCAGCCAACATTACAGTAAGGCCGGGGAGCTGTTTTTT.

The V gene is TRBV2, the J gene TRBJ1-4; the match to TRBD1 covers 7 bases. Per germline, CDR1 SNHLY and CDR2 FYNNEI. J lost 2 bases, V lost 4 bases, and 4 bases had no gene match. The CDR3 extends over 15 amino acids. The CDR3 is CASSAGQTTNEKLFF. In nucleotides, the CDR3 is TGTGCCAGCAGTGCGGGACAGACTACTAATGAAAAACTGTTTTTT.

This chain uses TRBV6-5 with TRBJ1-1, with a possible D match to TRBD1 (6 bases). The V end lost 5 bases, the J end lost 3 bases, and 13 bases lay between the germline ends. Germline CDR1 reads MNHEY; CDR2 reads SVGAGI. This CDR3 spans 14 amino acids. The CDR3 sequence is CASSPMGADTEAFF. DNA of the CDR3: TGTGCCAGCAGTCCCATGGGGGCGGACACTGAAGCTTTCTTT.

The chain recombines TRBV4-3 with TRBJ2-3; possibly TRBD2 for D (7 bases). Germline-derived CDR1 and CDR2 are LGHNA and YSLEER. The CDR3 sequence is 17 residues long. The V and J ends lost 1 base and 4 bases respectively, with 18 bases between them. CDR3 nucleotides: TGCGCCAGCAGCCAAGCCGTAAGGGGGGGGGCCCCAGATACGCAGTATTTT. It encodes CASSQAVRGGAPDTQYF.

This rearrangement joins TRBV14 to TRBJ1-2; D possibly corresponds to TRBD1 (5 bases). This CDR3 has 13 residues. V lost 3 bases to trimming and J lost 5 bases, with 10 bases between them. Germline CDR1 reads SGHDN; CDR2 reads FVKESK. The CDR3 region has the DNA TGTGCCAGCAGCCATAAAAAGGGGTATGGCTACACCTTC. This sequence encodes CASSHKKGYGYTF.

DNA of the CDR3: TGTGCCAGCAGCCCACGACAGTTATCTGGAAACACCATATATTTT. Translated: CASSPRQLSGNTIYF. The chain recombines TRBV9 with TRBJ1-3; weak D call: TRBD1 (5 bases). Germline V CDR1 and CDR2: SGDLS, YYNGEE. Trimming stripped 4 bases from V and 1 base from J, with 12 bases between. CDR3 size: 15 residues. The variable domain in full, completed from reference TRBV9 and TRBJ1-3, reads DSGVTQTPKHLITATGQRVTLRCSPRSGDLSVYWYQQSLDQGLQFLIQYYNGEERAKGNILERFSAQQFPDLHSELNLSSLELGDSALYFCASSPRQLSGNTIYFGEGSWLTVV.

The J gene is TRBJ2-7, the V gene TRBV18; D remains unclear. CDR3 length: 12 residues. V gave up 3 bases and J gave up 5 bases, with 8 bases separating them. Germline V gene data show CDR1 as KGHSH and CDR2 as LQKENI. The CDR3 is CASSPEVDEQYF. Here the CDR3 DNA reads TGTGCCAGCTCACCCGAGGTCGACGAGCAGTACTTC. Full variable domain (outside the CDR3, taken from reference TRBV18 and TRBJ2-7): NAGVMQNPRHLVRRRGQEARLRCSPMKGHSHVYWYRQLPEEGLKFMVYLQKENIIDESGMPKERFSAEFPKEGPSILRIQQVVRGDSAAYFCASSPEVDEQYFGPGTRLTVT.

The chain carries TRBV7-3 and TRBJ2-3, with D tentatively TRBD1 (5 bases). The CDR3 runs 14 residues. CDR1 is SGHTA and CDR2 is FQGTGA in the germline V gene. The V and J ends lost 5 bases and 5 bases respectively, with 14 bases between them. In DNA, the CDR3 is TGTGCCAGCAGCCAAACCGGCAGGGAAGATACGCAGTATTTT. Translated, it gives CASSQTGREDTQYF. Full variable domain (remainder filled in from reference TRBV7-3 and TRBJ2-3): GAGVSQTPSNKVTEKGKYVELRCDPISGHTALYWYRQSLGQGPEFLIYFQGTGAADDSGLPNDRFFAVRPEGSVSTLKIQRTERGDSAVYLCASSQTGREDTQYFGPGTRLTVL.

The chain uses TRBV19 and TRBJ1-6, with D perhaps matching TRBD1 (5 bases). Per germline, CDR1 LNHDA and CDR2 SQIVND (reference sequence). Trimming took off 5 bases at V and 6 bases at J, with 17 bases between the two ends. The CDR3 sequence is 16 residues long. CDR3 protein: CASSSPTAPTNSPLHF. The CDR3 region has the DNA TGTGCCAGTAGTTCTCCGACAGCACCCACTAATTCACCCCTCCACTTT.

The gene calls are TRBV7-9 and TRBJ2-1; D might be TRBD2 (6 bases). Germline V gives CDR1 SEHNR, CDR2 FQNEAQ (reference sequence). V lost 2 bases and J 0 bases, leaving 8 bases between the germline ends. This CDR3 has 15 residues. CDR3 region: CASSLSLASYNEQFF. The CDR3 coding sequence is TGTGCCAGCAGCTTATCACTAGCCTCCTACAATGAGCAGTTCTTC.

The gene calls are TRBV12-5 and TRBJ2-2; D call uncertain. V shed 5 bases and J shed 6 bases, with 13 bases lying between them. This CDR3 spans 14 amino acids. Per germline, CDR1 LGHNT and CDR2 FRNRAP. As DNA, the CDR3 is TGTGCTAGTGGTCCACAACCCTCGGCCGGGGAGCTGTTTTTT. Its protein product is CASGPQPSAGELFF.

This rearrangement joins TRBV9 to TRBJ1-2, with TRBD1 as a possible D gene (5 bases). V lost 0 bases and J 5 bases, leaving 11 bases between the germline ends. This CDR3 has 14 residues. Looked up from germline, CDR1 is SGDLS and CDR2 is YYNGEE. Here the CDR3 DNA reads TGTGCCAGCAGCGTAGACGAGGGGAAATATGGCTACACCTTC. The encoded protein is CASSVDEGKYGYTF.

This clone was observed a single time. V gene TRBV6-1 combines with J gene TRBJ2-7; D possibly corresponds to TRBD1 (6 bases). V dropped 7 bases and J dropped 0 bases, with 13 bases sitting between them. The CDR3 sequence is 14 residues long. Looked up from germline, CDR1 is MNHNS and CDR2 is SASEGT. For the CDR3, the DNA is TGTGCCAGCACTCCAGGGGCGTACTCCTACGAGCAGTACTTC. As protein: CASTPGAYSYEQYF.

The chain combines TRBV5-1 with TRBJ1-1, with D perhaps matching TRBD1 (6 bases). The germline gives CDR1 SGHRS, CDR2 YFSETQ. The V end lost 1 base, the J end lost 4 bases, and 11 bases lay between the germline ends. The CDR3 sequence is 14 residues long. The CDR3 DNA sequence: TGCGCCAGCAGCTTGTTGGGGGGCGGCACTGAAGCTTTCTTT. Its translation is CASSLLGGGTEAFF.